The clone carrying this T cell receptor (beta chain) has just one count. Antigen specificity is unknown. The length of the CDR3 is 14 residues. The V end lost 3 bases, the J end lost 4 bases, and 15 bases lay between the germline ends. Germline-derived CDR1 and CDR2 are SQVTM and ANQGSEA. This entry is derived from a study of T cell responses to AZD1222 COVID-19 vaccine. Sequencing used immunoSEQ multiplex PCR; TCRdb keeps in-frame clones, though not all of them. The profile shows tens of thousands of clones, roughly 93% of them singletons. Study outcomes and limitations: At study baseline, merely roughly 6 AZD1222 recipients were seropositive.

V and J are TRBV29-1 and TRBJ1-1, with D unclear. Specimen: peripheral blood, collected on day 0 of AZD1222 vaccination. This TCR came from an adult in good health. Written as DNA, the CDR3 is TGCAGCGTTGATAAAGTTTCAACGGGCACTGAAGCTTTCTTT. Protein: CSVDKVSTGTEAFF.